The 31 T cell receptor beta chains listed next were all sequenced from one sample in a study of blood T cell repertoires in COVID-19. Repertoires were generated with immunoSEQ multiplex PCR, while TCRdb's copy carries only in-frame clones and drops some. The sample includes about 150,000 clones, about 79% of them seen just once. Sequencing was done on a sample of peripheral blood. These receptors all stem from a woman aged 45 to 65 with acute or convalescent COVID-19.

Note on this clone: At one boundary the junction diverges from the germline segment, which might be a read error. The rearrangement uses TRBV2 and TRBJ2-1, with D possibly TRBD2 on 6 matching bases. CDR1 and CDR2 from the germline V gene are SNHLY and FYNNEI. This CDR3 spans 13 amino acids. CDR3 sequence reads: CASLRDSNNEQFF. The CDR3 DNA reads as TGTGCCAGTCTCCGGGACTCCAACAATGAGCAGTTCTTC. Based on the CDR3 plus reference TRBV2 and TRBJ2-1, the full variable domain is EPEVTQTPSHQVTQMGQEVILRCVPISNHLYFYWYRQILGQKVEFLVSFYNNEISEKSEIFDDQFSVERPDGSNFTLKIRSTKLEDSAMYFCASLRDSNNEQFFGPGTRLTVL.

The chain joins TRBV7-2 to TRBJ2-7, with D perhaps matching TRBD1 (6 bases). The CDR3 consists of 15 residues. Germline CDR1 and CDR2: SGHTA and FQGNSA. Trimming shortened V by 2 bases and J by 1 base, and 12 bases separated the two germline ends. CDR3 residues: CASSLRQVLSYEQYF. CDR3 sequence (DNA): TGTGCCAGCAGCTTAAGACAGGTCCTATCCTACGAGCAGTACTTC.

V usage is TRBV7-8 and J usage is TRBJ1-2; 7 bases are shared with TRBD1. The CDR3 totals 16 residues. V lost 5 bases and J lost 1; bases outside the gene matches: 10. Germline V gene sequence: CDR1 SGHVS, CDR2 FQNEAQ. Here the CDR3 DNA reads TGTGCCAGCAGCGGATACGGGACAGAGATTAACTATGGCTACACCTTC. It specifies CASSGYGTEINYGYTF.

The chain has TRBV29-1 and TRBJ2-5, with TRBD2 matching 11 bases. The CDR3 totals 13 residues. J lost 5 bases, V lost 6 bases, and 5 bases had no gene match. CDR1 is SQVTM and CDR2 is ANQGSEA in the germline V gene. For the CDR3, the DNA is TGCAGCGTACTTACTAGCGGGGGTGAGACCCAGTACTTC. Residues: CSVLTSGGETQYF.

This clone was seen repeatedly, ten times or more. The V call is TRBV7-9, the J call TRBJ1-2; D is undetermined. Germline V lookup: CDR1 SEHNR, CDR2 FQNEAQ (reference sequence). V dropped 4 bases and J dropped 1 base, with 4 bases sitting between them. CDR3 length equals 12 residues. The CDR3 spells CASSWSNYGYTF. In DNA, the CDR3 is TGTGCCAGCAGCTGGAGTAACTATGGCTACACCTTC.

The J gene is TRBJ2-3, the V gene TRBV7-2; 8 bases fit TRBD2. The CDR3 has 16 residues. Looked up from germline, CDR1 is SGHTA and CDR2 is FQGNSA. Unmatched junction bases numbered 11, after V lost 4 bases and J lost 5 bases. CDR3 DNA: TGTGCCAGCAGCTCAAAATTCGGGGGGGCGGAAGATACGCAGTATTTT. Residues: CASSSKFGGAEDTQYF.

V is TRBV5-5 and J is TRBJ1-2; 7 bases fit TRBD1. The CDR3 runs 15 residues. The ends lost 4 bases at V and 1 base at J; junction bases unmatched: 7. Germline V lookup: CDR1 SGHKS, CDR2 YYEKEE (reference sequence). CDR3 in amino acids: CASSHGTVDNYGYTF. The CDR3 DNA reads TGTGCCAGCAGCCATGGGACAGTCGATAACTATGGCTACACCTTC.

The CDR3 loop is CASSLDGLTSTDTQYF. The CDR3 bases are TGTGCCAGCAGCTTGGACGGACTGACTAGCACAGATACGCAGTATTTT. V gene TRBV5-6 combines with J gene TRBJ2-3, with TRBD2 as a possible D gene (5 bases). The CDR3 is 16 residues long. The ends were cut back, 0 bases at V and 0 bases at J, with 11 bases in the middle. The germline CDR1 and CDR2 sequences are SGHDT and YYEEEE.

In its sample, this clone was seen once. The V gene is TRBV4-1, the J gene TRBJ1-2; maybe TRBD1 (5 bases). This CDR3 is built from 15 residues. Germline CDR1 MGHRA, CDR2 YSYEKL. V gave up 2 bases and J gave up 0 bases, with 10 bases separating them. This CDR3 reads CASSQQTRANYGYTF. In nucleotides, the CDR3 is TGCGCCAGCAGCCAACAGACCAGGGCTAACTATGGCTACACCTTC.

The chain uses TRBV20-1 and TRBJ2-1; 10 bases fit TRBD2. Germline-derived CDR1 and CDR2 are DFQATT and SNEGSKA (reference sequence). This CDR3 region has 15 residues. Trimming took 3 bases from V and 5 from J; bases not matched to a gene: 7. The CDR3 bases are TGCAGTGCTAGTTCGACTAGCGGGCGGCACAATGAGCAGTTCTTC. Translated, it gives CSASSTSGRHNEQFF.

V gene TRBV27 combines with J gene TRBJ2-7; D perhaps matches TRBD1 (6 bases). Per germline, CDR1 MNHEY and CDR2 SMNVEV (reference sequence). CDR3 length: 14 amino acids. Trimming took off 6 bases at V and 0 bases at J, with 12 bases between the two ends. CDR3 region: CASRWTVSSYEQYF. The CDR3 region has the DNA TGTGCCAGCAGGTGGACAGTGAGCTCCTACGAGCAGTACTTC.

This chain joins TRBV11-2 and TRBJ2-7; weak D call: TRBD1 (6 bases). In germline, CDR1 is SGHAT, CDR2 FQNNGV. This CDR3 has 13 residues. Trimming pared 0 bases from V and 7 bases from J, leaving 10 bases between. CDR3 residues: CASSLDRGREQYF. The CDR3 DNA reads as TGTGCCAGCAGCTTAGACAGGGGTCGGGAGCAGTACTTC.

The chain couples TRBV5-1 to TRBJ2-1, with TRBD1 matching 9 bases. The CDR3 has 15 amino acids. The germline V gene encodes CDR1 SGHRS and CDR2 YFSETQ. J was trimmed by 5 bases and V by 7 bases; bases with no gene match: 10. CDR3: CASSPGTGRDNEQFF. The DNA of the CDR3 is TGCGCCAGCTCCCCCGGGACAGGGCGAGACAATGAGCAGTTCTTC.

This chain joins TRBV12-2 and TRBJ2-1; the table's TRBD2 call for D was not verified on the DNA. TRBV12-2 constitutes a pseudogene. The length of the CDR3 is 15 residues. CDR3: CASRLAPSGGGEQFF. The CDR3 region has the DNA TGTGCAAGTCGCTTAGCGCCTAGCGGGGGAGGGGAGCAGTTCTTC.

This chain links TRBV15 with TRBJ1-2, with TRBD1 identical over 8 bases. V shed 4 bases, J shed 3 bases, and the junction held 7 bases outside the gene matches. The CDR3 is made up of 15 amino acids. Germline assignment: CDR1 LNHNV and CDR2 YYDKDF (reference sequence). CDR3 DNA: TGTGCCACCAGCAAGGACAGGGATGGGGACTATGGCTACACCTTC. It codes for CATSKDRDGDYGYTF.

V and J are TRBV5-6 and TRBJ1-1; 10 bases fit TRBD1. Germline CDR1 and CDR2: SGHDT and YYEEEE. The length of the CDR3 is 16 residues. V was pared by 4 bases and J by 1 base, with 7 bases of the junction left unmatched. CDR3 sequence (DNA): TGTGCCAGCAGCAGGGCGGACAGGGGGGCGAACACTGAAGCTTTCTTT. Its translation is CASSRADRGANTEAFF.

The CDR3 bases are TGTGCCGGTGGACAGTACAATGAGCAGTTCTTC. Encoded protein: CAGGQYNEQFF. The rearrangement joins TRBV2 to TRBJ2-1; TRBD1 is a possible D gene (6 bases). The CDR3 contains 11 residues. Between the trimmed V and J ends, which lost 11 bases and 4 bases, there was a span of 9 bases. The germline gives CDR1 SNHLY, CDR2 FYNNEI.

The chain carries TRBV20-1 and TRBJ1-6; D perhaps matches TRBD1 (6 bases). The V gene lost 6 bases and the J gene lost 5 bases, with 14 bases spanning the gap. Germline V gene data show CDR1 as DFQATT and CDR2 as SNEGSKA (reference sequence). The CDR3 contains 14 residues. CDR3 residues: CSASHRADNSPLHF. The CDR3 DNA follows: TGCAGTGCCAGTCACAGGGCGGATAATTCACCCCTCCACTTT.

This clone has only one observation. V gene TRBV19 combines with J gene TRBJ1-2; D is undetermined. Trimming stripped 3 bases from V and 4 bases from J, with 9 bases between. The germline V gene encodes CDR1 LNHDA and CDR2 SQIVND (reference sequence). The CDR3 length is 13 residues. The CDR3 loop reads CASSIDWFYGYTF. The DNA of the CDR3 is TGTGCCAGTAGTATTGACTGGTTCTATGGCTACACCTTC.

A single count supports this clone. The CDR3: CASSGSLMAGIDTQYF. CDR3 DNA: TGTGCCAGCAGCGGGAGCCTGATGGCGGGGATAGATACGCAGTATTTT. The rearrangement links TRBV9 to TRBJ2-3, with a possible D match to TRBD2 (6 bases). Trimming removed 3 bases from V and 5 bases from J, with 19 bases in between. Germline loops: CDR1 SGDLS, CDR2 YYNGEE. CDR3 length: 16 residues.

The chain has TRBV29-1 and TRBJ1-4, with unresolved D. V dropped 3 bases and J dropped 5 bases, with 10 bases sitting between them. Germline V gene sequence: CDR1 SQVTM, CDR2 ANQGSEA. The CDR3 extends over 13 amino acids. The chain's CDR3 is CSVDFGGNEKLFF. CDR3 coding DNA: TGCAGCGTTGATTTCGGCGGGAATGAAAAACTGTTTTTT.

This chain uses TRBV14 with TRBJ2-7; TRBD1 aligns across 8 bases. From germline, CDR1 is SGHDN and CDR2 FVKESK. This CDR3 region has 14 residues. With 3 bases clipped from V and 5 bases from J, the junction kept 6 bases outside the gene matches. The CDR3 spells CASSQDRAKDEQYF. In DNA form, the CDR3 reads TGTGCCAGCAGCCAGGACAGGGCCAAGGACGAGCAGTACTTC.

The DNA for the CDR3 is TGTGCCAGCAGCGCCTTAGGACAGGGTCCCTACGAGCAGTACTTC. It codes for CASSALGQGPYEQYF. The chain couples TRBV9 to TRBJ2-7; 8 bases are a match to TRBD1. Germline V gene data show CDR1 as SGDLS and CDR2 as YYNGEE. This CDR3 has 15 residues. V shed 3 bases and J 2 bases; nucleotides not matched to a gene: 7. Combining the CDR3 with reference TRBV9 and TRBJ2-7 gives the whole variable domain DSGVTQTPKHLITATGQRVTLRCSPRSGDLSVYWYQQSLDQGLQFLIQYYNGEERAKGNILERFSAQQFPDLHSELNLSSLELGDSALYFCASSALGQGPYEQYFGPGTRLTVT.

J is TRBJ1-5 and V is TRBV19, with 9 positions matching TRBD1. In germline, CDR1 is LNHDA, CDR2 SQIVND (reference sequence). The V segment lost 7 bases and the J segment 6 bases; nucleotides outside the gene matches: 16. This CDR3 is 17 amino acids long. The CDR3 DNA sequence: TGTGCCAGTACCCCCCACACCACCACAGGGGGCCTTCAGCCCCAGCATTTT. This codes for CASTPHTTTGGLQPQHF. Looking up the rest from reference TRBV19 and TRBJ1-5 gives the full variable domain: DGGITQSPKYLFRKEGQNVTLSCEQNLNHDAMYWYRQDPGQGLRLIYYSQIVNDFQKGDIAEGYSVSREKKESFPLTVTSAQKNPTAFYLCASTPHTTTGGLQPQHFGDGTRLSIL.

The rearrangement joins TRBV5-6 to TRBJ1-1; unclear D gene. The length of the CDR3 is 15 residues. CDR1 SGHDT and CDR2 YYEEEE come from the germline V gene. The V and J ends lost 4 bases and 2 bases respectively, with 15 bases between them. The CDR3 protein is CASSASRRPNTEAFF. DNA of the CDR3: TGTGCCAGCAGCGCATCGAGGCGACCTAACACTGAAGCTTTCTTT.

This chain connects TRBV28 to TRBJ1-6; perhaps TRBD1 as D (6 bases). Germline V gene sequence: CDR1 MDHEN, CDR2 SYDVKM. With 8 bases removed from V and 10 bases from J, the gap between germline ends came to 18 bases. This CDR3 contains 14 residues. The CDR3 is CASSGGQGRSPLHF. The CDR3 DNA follows: TGTGCCAGCTCGGGGGGCCAGGGGCGATCACCCCTCCACTTT.

The chain links TRBV6-5 to TRBJ1-2, with TRBD1 as a possible D gene (6 bases). The CDR3 has 13 residues. The V end lost 6 bases, the J end lost 1 base, and 9 bases lay between the germline ends. The germline V gene encodes CDR1 MNHEY and CDR2 SVGAGI. CDR3 region: CASSQGHNYGYTF. Here the CDR3 DNA reads TGTGCCAGCAGCCAGGGACATAACTATGGCTACACCTTC.

The chain has TRBV7-9 and TRBJ2-3; 8 nucleotides agree with TRBD2. V shed 2 bases and J 0 bases; nucleotides not matched to a gene: 7. CDR3 length equals 17 residues. In germline, CDR1 is SEHNR, CDR2 FQNEAQ (reference sequence). The chain's CDR3 is CASSLQREIFSTDTQYF. The CDR3 nucleotides are TGTGCCAGCAGCTTACAGCGGGAGATCTTTAGCACAGATACGCAGTATTTT.

Only one count was recorded for this clone. This chain links TRBV5-1 with TRBJ1-3, with a weak D call TRBD1 (6 bases). The CDR3 spans 15 residues. CDR1 is SGHRS, CDR2 YFSETQ, per germline. The V end was cut by 0 bases, the J end by 3 bases, with 10 bases between. CDR3 coding DNA: TGCGCCAGCAGCTTGGAACAGGGACGTGGAAACACCATATATTTT. Its translation: CASSLEQGRGNTIYF.

The CDR3 loop reads CASSEWGQGTSPLHF. The CDR3 DNA reads TGTGCCAGCAGTGAATGGGGACAGGGTACCTCACCCCTCCACTTT. The rearrangement links TRBV6-1 to TRBJ1-6, with 9 bases aligning to TRBD1. Germline V lookup: CDR1 MNHNS, CDR2 SASEGT. There are 15 residues in the CDR3. The ends lost 2 bases at V and 10 bases at J; junction bases unmatched: 6.

This chain links TRBV7-9 with TRBJ1-5; D is ambiguous. With 5 bases removed from V and 9 bases from J, the gap between germline ends came to 17 bases. The germline CDR1 and CDR2 sequences are SEHNR and FQNEAQ (reference sequence). The CDR3 is 14 residues long. The CDR3 region is CASSPAAGSPPQHF. CDR3 DNA sequence: TGTGCCAGCAGCCCCGCGGCGGGTAGTCCGCCCCAGCATTTT.